What follows is one T cell receptor beta chain and its context. Its cognate antigen is unknown. This sample is part of a study of CXCR3-negative and CXCR3-positive naive CD8 T cells. Study-level results: Cryopreserved cells showed partially decreased CXCR3 expression, and most assays used fresh PBMCs.

TRB cDNA libraries were made by UMI-labeled 5' RACE. Following a re-call of the 5' RACE reads, TCRdb has one entry per CDR3 protein and lacks DNA. This sample lists 100,000 to 150,000 distinct CDR3 sequences; its ten largest clones have 0.29%. CDR1 LGHNA and CDR2 YNFKEQ come from the germline V gene. The CDR3 contains 19 residues. The gene calls are TRBV4-2 and TRBJ2-1. The sequence was obtained from a human donor in good health. Some clones in this sample may be carry-over from other donors' samples. Input material: naive CXCR3- CD8+ T cells from blood. Subset noted: CD45RO-CCR7+CD27+CD95- naive CD8+ T cells lacking CXCR3 (TNR3-). The CDR3: CASSQDWPGDPFDYNEQFF.